These T cell receptor beta chains were read from a single sample in a study of cytomegalovirus exposure and HLA in healthy donors. The protocol was immunoSEQ multiplex PCR, while the TCRdb copy is restricted to in-frame clones and leaves out a portion. The table includes fewer than 200,000 clones, roughly 85% detected once. Sequencing was done on a sample of PBMCs. All receptors derive from a young man in good health and CMV-seropositive. Each CDR3 is given without its conserved first and last residue. The D gene is left open where the match is weak.

TRBJ2-3 | TRBV6-5 | - | ASNQAGGDTQY
TRBJ1-2 | TRBV13 | TRBD1 | ASSLGGMDRGDYGYT
TRBJ1-2 | TRBV7-9 | - | ASSGTRDNNYGYT
TRBJ1-4 | TRBV18 | - | ASSRAYGNEKLF
TRBJ2-6 | TRBV11-2 | - | ASSVLDVLT
TRBJ1-1 | TRBV4-2 | TRBD1 | ASSQDLDRDKAF
TRBJ2-3 | TRBV10-1 | TRBD1 | ASSAKGAGDTQY
TRBJ2-1 | TRBV5-8 | - | ASSNGRTYNEQF
TRBJ2-1 | TRBV2 | - | ASSETRAYNEQF
TRBJ2-7 | TRBV28 | - | ASSFYGQNPYEQY
TRBJ2-3 | TRBV5-4 | - | ASSPGDLRGGDTQY
TRBJ2-3 | TRBV7-2 | - | ASSLNAFRGDTQY
TRBJ1-1 | TRBV18 | - | ASSPIGGTEAF
TRBJ1-1 | TRBV5-1 | - | ASSPDISEAF
TRBJ2-2 | TRBV27 | - | ASSLSSPHRGSGELF
TRBJ2-5 | TRBV20-1 | - | SASFGGTQY
TRBJ2-3 | TRBV11-1 | - | ASSLVSGTDTQY